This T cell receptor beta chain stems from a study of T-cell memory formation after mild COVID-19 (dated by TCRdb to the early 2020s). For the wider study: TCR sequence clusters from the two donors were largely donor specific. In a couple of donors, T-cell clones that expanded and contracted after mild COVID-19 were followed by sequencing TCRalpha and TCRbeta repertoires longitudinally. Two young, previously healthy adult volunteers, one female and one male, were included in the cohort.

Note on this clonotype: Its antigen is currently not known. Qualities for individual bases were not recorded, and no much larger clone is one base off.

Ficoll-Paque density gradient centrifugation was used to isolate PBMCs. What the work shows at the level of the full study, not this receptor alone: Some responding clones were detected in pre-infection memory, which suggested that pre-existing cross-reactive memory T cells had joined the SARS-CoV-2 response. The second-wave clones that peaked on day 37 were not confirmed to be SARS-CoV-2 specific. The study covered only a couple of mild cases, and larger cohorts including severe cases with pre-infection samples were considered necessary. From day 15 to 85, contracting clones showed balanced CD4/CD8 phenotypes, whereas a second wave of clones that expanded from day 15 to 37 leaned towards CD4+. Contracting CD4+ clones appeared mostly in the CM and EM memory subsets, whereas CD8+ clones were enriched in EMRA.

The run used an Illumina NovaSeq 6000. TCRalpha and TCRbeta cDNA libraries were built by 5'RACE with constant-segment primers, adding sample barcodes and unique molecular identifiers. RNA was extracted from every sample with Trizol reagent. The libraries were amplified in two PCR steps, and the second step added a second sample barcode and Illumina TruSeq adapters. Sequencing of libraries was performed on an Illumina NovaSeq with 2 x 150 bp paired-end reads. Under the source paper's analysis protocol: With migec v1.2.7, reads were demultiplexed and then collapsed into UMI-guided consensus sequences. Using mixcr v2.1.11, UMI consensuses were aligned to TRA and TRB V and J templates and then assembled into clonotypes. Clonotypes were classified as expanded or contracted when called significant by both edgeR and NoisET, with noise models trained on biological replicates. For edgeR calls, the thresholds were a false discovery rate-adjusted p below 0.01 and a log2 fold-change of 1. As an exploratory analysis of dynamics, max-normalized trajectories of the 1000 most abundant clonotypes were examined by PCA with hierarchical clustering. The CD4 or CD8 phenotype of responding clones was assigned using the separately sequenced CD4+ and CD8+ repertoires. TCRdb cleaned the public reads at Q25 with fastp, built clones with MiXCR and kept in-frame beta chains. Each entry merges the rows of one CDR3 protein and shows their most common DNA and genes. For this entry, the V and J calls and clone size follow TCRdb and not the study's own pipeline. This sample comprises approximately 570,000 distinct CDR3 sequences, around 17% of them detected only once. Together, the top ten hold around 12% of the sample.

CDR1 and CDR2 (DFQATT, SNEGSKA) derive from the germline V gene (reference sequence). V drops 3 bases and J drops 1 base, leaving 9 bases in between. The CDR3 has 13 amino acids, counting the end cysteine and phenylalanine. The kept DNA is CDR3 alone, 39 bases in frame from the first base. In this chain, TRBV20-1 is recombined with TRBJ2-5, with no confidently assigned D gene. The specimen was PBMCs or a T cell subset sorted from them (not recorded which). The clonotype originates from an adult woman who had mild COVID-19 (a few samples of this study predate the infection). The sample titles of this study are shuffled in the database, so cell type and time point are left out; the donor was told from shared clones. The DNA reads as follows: TGCAGTGCTAGTTTTCTACCCCAAGAGACCCAGTACTTC. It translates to CSASFLPQETQYF.